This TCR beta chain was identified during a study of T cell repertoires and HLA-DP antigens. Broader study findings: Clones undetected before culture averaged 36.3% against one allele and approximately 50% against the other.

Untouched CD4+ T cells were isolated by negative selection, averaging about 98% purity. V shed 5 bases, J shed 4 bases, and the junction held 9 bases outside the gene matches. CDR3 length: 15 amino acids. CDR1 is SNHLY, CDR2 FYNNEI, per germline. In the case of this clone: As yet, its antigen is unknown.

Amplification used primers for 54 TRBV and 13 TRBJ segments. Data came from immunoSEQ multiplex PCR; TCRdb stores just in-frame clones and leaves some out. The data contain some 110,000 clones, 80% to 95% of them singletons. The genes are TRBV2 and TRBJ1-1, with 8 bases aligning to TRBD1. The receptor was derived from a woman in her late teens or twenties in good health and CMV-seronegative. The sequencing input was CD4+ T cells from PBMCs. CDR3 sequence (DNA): TGTGCCAGCAGTCCCCTGACAGGGGTCGGCACTGAAGCTTTCTTT. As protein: CASSPLTGVGTEAFF.